The 2 T cell receptor beta chains given below trace back to one sample, sequenced in a study of OX40 agonist ivuxolimab in advanced cancers. Libraries were prepared by immunoSEQ multiplex PCR; TCRdb keeps only in-frame clonotypes and omits some of them. The sample lists fewer than 90,000 clones; less than 90% were seen once. Sequences were derived from CD4+ or CD8+ T cells sorted from blood, sampled in a trial of the OX40 agonist ivuxolimab. The receptors come from an adult with an advanced solid tumor such as melanoma, head and neck, liver or kidney cancer.

V gene TRBV9 combines with J gene TRBJ2-7, with TRBD2 matching 13 bases. Trimming cost V 4 bases and J 6 bases; bases outside gene matches: 4. This CDR3 region has 14 residues. CDR1 and CDR2 from the germline V gene are SGDLS and YYNGEE. The CDR3 protein is CASSIRLAGGEQYF. In DNA form, the CDR3 reads TGTGCCAGCAGCATCCGACTAGCGGGAGGCGAGCAGTACTTC.

The chain has TRBV4-3 and TRBJ2-2, with TRBD2 matching over 11 bases. The CDR3 is made up of 22 amino acids. Unmatched junction bases numbered 19, after V lost 0 bases and J lost 4 bases. Per the germline V gene, CDR1 is LGHNA and CDR2 is YSLEER. For the CDR3, the DNA is TGCGCCAGCAGCCAAGAGCTCCCTTTAGCGGGAGGGTATGTCTATGGCACCGGGGAGCTGTTTTTT. This sequence encodes CASSQELPLAGGYVYGTGELFF.